Sequencing of this T cell receptor (beta chain) was carried out in a study of Ad26.COV2.S vaccination and SARS-CoV-2 variants. General study findings and limits: After vaccination, substantial breadth of spike-specific CD8+ and CD4+ responses was reported.

Treatment indicated: about 20 received Ad26.COV2.S at low or high dose, single or two shots; 5 received placebo; per-sample allocation not given. The investigators took samples on day 63 after the first vaccine or placebo injection. This CDR3 has 15 residues. Germline CDR1 is SNHLY and CDR2 is FYNNEI. V shed 7 bases and J shed 7 bases, with 22 bases lying between them. The table came from immunoSEQ multiplex PCR; TCRdb's copy has only in-frame clones and leaves some out. This table holds some 450,000 clones, about nine tenths found once. This clone was counted a single time. Its antigen is currently unknown.

Here the sequenced sample was peripheral blood, taken in a trial of Ad26.COV2.S vaccine versus placebo. This TCR was sampled from a person between 18 and 60 years old who received the Ad26.COV2.S COVID-19 vaccine or a placebo. The chain couples TRBV2 to TRBJ2-5; perhaps D is TRBD1 or TRBD2 (5 bases each). The CDR3 DNA is TGTGCCAGCAAGGCCACCGGGTCCCCGAGGGGGACCCAGTACTTC. Translated: CASKATGSPRGTQYF.